This T cell receptor (beta chain) emerged from a study of early stage breast cancer tumors. Looked up from germline, CDR1 is MDHEN and CDR2 is SYDVKM. Trimming took 1 base from V and 4 from J, leaving 14 bases between them. This CDR3 region has 15 residues. The protocol was immunoSEQ multiplex PCR, while the TCRdb copy is restricted to in-frame clones and leaves out a portion. There are more than 15,000 clones in the sample; about 86% occur only once, and about 1.8% lies in the top ten. The chain uses TRBV28 and TRBJ2-7; D might be TRBD1 (6 bases). The sample consisted of blood. This TCR derives from a person between 65 and 79 years old with breast cancer. The CDR3 is CASSLSLGQRYEQYF. Written as DNA, the CDR3 is TGTGCCAGCAGTTTATCTCTAGGACAGAGATACGAGCAGTACTTC.